This entry is about one T cell receptor beta chain. Antigen unknown. This sample stems from a study of regulatory T cells in long-lasting Graves disease. Study-level findings and limits: TRBV28 was favored in persistent disease, as were TRBJ1-2 and TRBJ2-5. The work looked only at peripheral blood and did not look at thyroid tissue.

CDR3 length equals 15 residues. CDR1 is KGHDR, CDR2 SFDVKD, per germline. The V end lost 4 bases, the J end lost 2 bases, and 14 bases lay between the germline ends. Time point meaning: persistent/refractory GD, antithyroid drugs over 5 years with positive TRAb. Construction of the TCR library relied on RNA isolated from PBMCs. iRepertoire HTBI primers and Arm-PCR of CDR3 regions built TCR beta libraries. A single record per CDR3 protein comes from TCRdb applying MiXCR to the multiplex PCR reads. There are under 500,000 distinct CDR3 sequences in the sample; around 21% occur only once, and over 7.5% lies in the top ten.

The sequenced sample was peripheral blood mononuclear cells (PBMCs), obtained when the disease was refractory, from a patient treated with antithyroid drugs. This TCR was sampled from a female donor with Graves disease. The J gene is TRBJ2-7, the V gene TRBV24-1; D is tentatively TRBD1 or TRBD2 (5 bases each). CDR3 protein: CATSDNRDGTYEQYF. The CDR3 DNA reads as TGTGCCACCAGTGACAACCGGGACGGTACCTACGAGCAGTACTTC.